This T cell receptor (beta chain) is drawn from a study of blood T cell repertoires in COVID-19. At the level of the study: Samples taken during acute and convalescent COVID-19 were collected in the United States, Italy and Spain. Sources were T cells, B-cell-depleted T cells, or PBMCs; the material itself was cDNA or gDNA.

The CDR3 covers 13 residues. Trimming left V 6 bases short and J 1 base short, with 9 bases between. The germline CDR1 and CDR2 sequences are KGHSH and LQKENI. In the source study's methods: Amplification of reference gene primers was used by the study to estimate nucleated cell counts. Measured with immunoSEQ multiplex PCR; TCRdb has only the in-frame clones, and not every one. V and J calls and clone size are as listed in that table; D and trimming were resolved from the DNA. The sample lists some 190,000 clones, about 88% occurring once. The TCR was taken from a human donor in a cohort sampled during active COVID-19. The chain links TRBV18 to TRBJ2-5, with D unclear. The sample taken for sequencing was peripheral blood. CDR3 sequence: CASSPISQETQYF. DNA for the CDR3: TGTGCCAGCTCTCCCATTTCCCAAGAGACCCAGTACTTC.